This T cell receptor (beta chain) was found in a study of cytomegalovirus exposure and HLA in healthy donors. Study summary: Ancestry clustering placed about 86% of under 450 genotyped donors in the Caucasian-associated cluster. Points from the study as a whole: In an earlier analysis, about 90% or about 30%: the productive usage of most TCR beta V segments. The study recorded fewer than 200 TCR beta chains that were cytomegalovirus-associated.

To note about this clone: The antigen remains unidentified. Other DNA sequences within the sample encode an identical CDR3.

V shed 2 bases, J shed 0 bases, and the junction held 2 bases outside the gene matches. Germline CDR1 reads SGDLS; CDR2 reads YYNGEE. This CDR3 has 15 amino acids. A multiplex PCR was run with 60 Vbeta primers and 13 Jbeta primers. Profiled with immunoSEQ multiplex PCR; TCRdb holds only in-frame clones, not every one. The table includes 100,000 to 150,000 clones, approximately 69% detected once. These donors, healthy bone marrow donors, were studied. The chain recombines TRBV9 with TRBJ2-7; 10 positions agree with TRBD1. The TCR sequence derives from a man between 35 and 55 years old in good health and CMV-seropositive. Sample: PBMCs. The CDR3 region is CASSVGTGDSYEQYF. CDR3 DNA sequence: TGTGCCAGCAGCGTCGGGACAGGGGACTCCTACGAGCAGTACTTC.